The rows below give T cell receptor beta chains drawn from one sample of a study of blood T cell repertoires in COVID-19. Profiling relied on immunoSEQ multiplex PCR, and the TCRdb table lists in-frame clones only, not all of them. In the table there are under 300,000 clones, 89% of which are singletons. Sequencing was performed on peripheral blood. These receptors were taken from a middle-aged woman who had recovered from COVID-19. CDR3s include the opening cysteine and the closing phenylalanine or tryptophan. Each record gives: V gene, D gene, J gene, clone size, CDR3 protein, CDR3 DNA. The D gene is left open where the match is weak. The size of a clone is reported for some rows only, either as once, few or many, or as a class for expanded clones.

>TRBV5-6|TRBD1|TRBJ1-5|-
CASSLQGASNQPQHF
TGTGCCAGCAGCTTGCAGGGGGCAAGCAATCAGCCCCAGCATTTT
>TRBV28|TRBD1|TRBJ1-5|-
CASSPGQGWLSNQPQHF
TGTGCCAGCAGTCCGGGACAGGGGTGGCTTAGCAATCAGCCCCAGCATTTT
>TRBV11-1|TRBD2|TRBJ2-1|-
CASSATLAGGPGEQFF
TGTGCCAGCAGCGCTACCCTAGCGGGGGGGCCTGGTGAGCAGTTCTTC
>TRBV27|TRBD1|TRBJ2-3|-
CASSYRGPTDTQYF
TGTGCCAGCAGTTACAGGGGCCCCACAGATACGCAGTATTTT
>TRBV6-5|-|TRBJ1-2|-
CASRDTPSRFYGYTF
TGTGCCAGCCGGGACACCCCCTCCAGATTTTATGGCTACACCTTC
>TRBV10-3|-|TRBJ1-6|-
CAISGEGSPLHF
TGTGCCATCAGTGGCGAGGGATCACCCCTCCACTTT
>TRBV6-1|-|TRBJ1-4|-
CASSDLLGSEKLFF
TGTGCCAGCAGTGATTTGTTGGGGAGTGAAAAACTGTTTTTT
>TRBV20-1|-|TRBJ2-7|-
CSASYGYEQYF
TGCAGTGCTAGTTACGGGTACGAGCAGTACTTC
>TRBV5-1|TRBD1|TRBJ2-2|-
CASRPLRQGLSTGELFF
TGCGCCAGCAGACCACTCAGACAGGGTCTTAGCACCGGGGAGCTGTTTTTT
>TRBV25-1|-|TRBJ1-4|-
CASSEFEAENEKLFF
TGTGCCAGCAGTGAATTTGAGGCGGAAAATGAAAAACTGTTTTTT
>TRBV4-1|TRBD2|TRBJ2-1|few
CASSQRLAGGPLGNEQFF
TGCGCCAGCAGCCAAAGACTAGCGGGGGGGCCTCTGGGCAATGAGCAGTTCTTC
>TRBV5-1|TRBD1|TRBJ1-1|-
CASRTGGTEAFF
TGCGCCAGCAGGACAGGGGGCACTGAAGCTTTCTTT
>TRBV13|-|TRBJ1-6|once
CASSSRVHMSPLHF
TGTGCCAGCAGCTCGAGGGTTCACATGTCACCCCTCCACTTT
>TRBV28|TRBD1|TRBJ1-6|-
CASQTGPDSPLHF
TGTGCCAGTCAGACAGGGCCGGATTCACCCCTCCACTTT
>TRBV5-5|TRBD1|TRBJ1-4|-
CASSLIGTGNEKLFF
TGTGCCAGCAGCTTGATAGGGACAGGGAATGAAAAACTGTTTTTT
>TRBV11-3|-|TRBJ2-5|-
CASSSHGETQYF
TGTGCCAGCAGCTCTCACGGGGAGACCCAGTACTTC
>TRBV18|-|TRBJ2-2|-
CASSPLSGTGELFF
TGTGCCAGCTCACCACTATCAGGGACCGGGGAGCTGTTTTTT
>TRBV10-3|-|TRBJ2-2|-
CATRPGTNTGELFF
TGTGCCACCAGGCCAGGTACGAACACCGGGGAGCTGTTTTTT
>TRBV7-2|-|TRBJ2-2|-
CASRGAGSAGELFF
TGTGCCAGCAGGGGCGCGGGGTCGGCCGGGGAGCTGTTTTTT
>TRBV5-1|TRBD1|TRBJ1-6|-
CASSLGDRLNSPLHF
TGCGCCAGCAGCTTGGGGGACAGGCTTAATTCACCCCTCCACTTT
>TRBV11-3|TRBD2|TRBJ2-1|-
CASSPGLAGGQFF
TGTGCCAGCAGCCCGGGACTAGCGGGGGGGCAGTTCTTC
>TRBV25-1|-|TRBJ2-2|-
CASSEWNSRTGELFF
TGTGCCAGCAGTGAATGGAATAGCAGAACCGGGGAGCTGTTTTTT
>TRBV10-3|-|TRBJ2-5|-
CAISESEETQYF
TGTGCCATCAGTGAGTCCGAAGAGACCCAGTACTTC
>TRBV27|-|TRBJ2-1|-
CASSLYEASGDEQFF
TGTGCCAGCAGTTTATATGAGGCCAGCGGCGATGAGCAGTTCTTC
>TRBV14|-|TRBJ1-3|-
CASSWAGQGNTIYF
TGTGCCAGCAGTTGGGCAGGCCAAGGAAACACCATATATTTT
>TRBV6-2/TRBV6-3|-|TRBJ1-6|-
CASSPGRRYSPLHF
TGTGCCAGCAGCCCCGGGCGGAGGTATTCACCCCTCCACTTT
>TRBV19|-|TRBJ1-3|-
CASSWPPVTSGNTIYF
TGTGCCAGTAGTTGGCCCCCAGTCACCTCTGGAAACACCATATATTTT
>TRBV23-1|-|TRBJ1-2|-
CASSPGESSPRGYTF
TGCGCCAGCAGTCCCGGAGAGAGTAGTCCTCGAGGCTACACCTTC
>TRBV5-4|TRBD1|TRBJ1-2|-
CASSFYRGQGGSYGYTF
TGTGCCAGCAGCTTCTACCGGGGACAGGGGGGAAGCTATGGCTACACCTTC
>TRBV2|TRBD1|TRBJ1-1|-
CASTLTGANTEAFF
TGTGCCAGCACCCTGACAGGGGCTAACACTGAAGCTTTCTTT
>TRBV7-8|-|TRBJ2-5|-
CASSLAVREETQYF
TGTGCCAGCAGCTTAGCTGTGCGTGAGGAGACCCAGTACTTC
>TRBV2|-|TRBJ2-3|-
CASSVRQGTDTQYF
TGTGCCAGCAGTGTTCGTCAGGGGACAGATACGCAGTATTTT
>TRBV12-3/TRBV12-4|-|TRBJ2-5|-
CASGGLQETQYF
TGTGCCAGCGGGGGCCTCCAAGAGACCCAGTACTTC
>TRBV11-2|-|TRBJ1-1|-
CASSADGGLAFF
TGTGCCAGCAGCGCGGACGGGGGACTGGCTTTCTTT
>TRBV6-5|TRBD1|TRBJ1-2|-
CASKAGGDNYGYTF
TGTGCCAGCAAGGCAGGGGGCGACAACTATGGCTACACCTTC
>TRBV24-1|TRBD2|TRBJ2-2|-
CATSDFWEAGGTGELFF
TGTGCCACCAGTGATTTCTGGGAAGCGGGAGGTACCGGGGAGCTGTTTTTT
>TRBV6-4|-|TRBJ2-7|-
CASSGRAYEQYF
TGTGCCAGCAGTGGCAGGGCCTACGAGCAGTACTTC
>TRBV7-7|-|TRBJ2-2|-
CASSDRLGYGELFF
TGTGCCAGCAGTGACCGACTAGGATACGGGGAGCTGTTTTTT
>TRBV29-1|-|TRBJ1-1|-
CSVDETENTEAFF
TGCAGCGTTGACGAGACAGAGAACACTGAAGCTTTCTTT
>TRBV19|TRBD2|TRBJ2-2|-
CASRWAGGNTGELFF
TGTGCCAGTCGTTGGGCGGGGGGCAACACCGGGGAGCTGTTTTTT
>TRBV11-2|TRBD2|TRBJ2-2|-
CASSLAVAGTGELFF
TGTGCCAGCAGCTTAGCGGTAGCGGGGACCGGGGAGCTGTTTTTT
>TRBV27|-|TRBJ2-2|once
CASSLRGGELFF
TGTGCCAGCAGTCTTAGGGGCGGGGAGCTGTTTTTT
>TRBV7-2|-|TRBJ2-5|-
CASSLAGGETQYF
TGTGCCAGCAGCTTAGCGGGAGGAGAGACCCAGTACTTC
>TRBV19|TRBD1|TRBJ2-1|-
CASNKGAQGSFDEQFF
TGTGCCAGTAACAAGGGGGCCCAAGGTAGTTTCGATGAGCAGTTCTTC
>TRBV13|TRBD1|TRBJ2-1|-
CASSNRGPSSYNEQFF
TGTGCCAGCAGTAACAGGGGCCCGAGCTCCTACAATGAGCAGTTCTTC
>TRBV19|-|TRBJ2-1|-
CASRLASSYNEQFF
TGTGCCAGTAGATTAGCGTCCTCCTACAATGAGCAGTTCTTC
>TRBV2|-|TRBJ2-3|once
CASRTLRGPDTQYF
TGTGCCAGCAGAACCCTCAGGGGTCCAGATACGCAGTATTTT
>TRBV24-1|-|TRBJ2-5|-
CATSDGDWSETQYF
TGTGCCACCAGTGATGGGGACTGGAGCGAGACCCAGTACTTC
>TRBV7-2|TRBD1|TRBJ2-7|-
CASRKGQGLYFEQYF
TGTGCCAGCAGAAAGGGACAGGGTCTCTACTTCGAGCAGTACTTC
>TRBV3-1/TRBV3-2|-|TRBJ1-2|-
CASSPSYGDGYTF
TGTGCCAGCAGCCCCTCCTACGGGGATGGCTACACCTTC
>TRBV7-8|-|TRBJ1-2|-
CASRSDTTTYGYTF
TGTGCCAGCAGATCAGACACGACTACCTATGGCTACACCTTC
>TRBV12-5|TRBD2|TRBJ2-5|-
CASGPVSGGAETQYF
TGTGCTAGTGGACCCGTAAGCGGGGGGGCTGAGACCCAGTACTTC
>TRBV12-5|-|TRBJ2-5|-
CASGFDFSAQYF
TGTGCTAGTGGTTTCGACTTTTCGGCCCAGTACTTC
>TRBV3-1/TRBV3-2|-|TRBJ1-2|-
CASSQGEYGYTF
TGTGCCAGCAGCCAAGGCGAGTATGGCTACACCTTC
>TRBV20-1|-|TRBJ1-2|-
CSASLADDYGYTF
TGCAGTGCTAGTTTGGCCGATGACTATGGCTACACCTTC
>TRBV4-3|TRBD2|TRBJ2-2|-
CASSQDHLAGLTGELFF
TGCGCCAGCAGCCAAGATCATCTAGCGGGCCTCACCGGGGAGCTGTTTTTT